The present T cell receptor (beta chain) was sequenced within a study of radiation and T cells in renal cell carcinoma. Study details: Nephrectomy followed 15 Gy stereotactic body radiation by 4 weeks.

This CDR3 spans 14 amino acids. Trimming pared 3 bases from V and 2 bases from J, leaving 8 bases between. Germline V lookup: CDR1 MNHNS, CDR2 SASEGT. Time point here: baseline pretreatment blood. As for treatment: 15 Gy SBRT to primary tumor, nephrectomy 4 weeks later. This renal cell carcinoma was of the clear cell type. With regard to this clone: Antigen unknown.

The study, taken as a whole, reports: From baseline, blood top tumor clonotypes peaked at 2 weeks post-radiation.

The protocol was immunoSEQ multiplex PCR, while the TCRdb copy is restricted to in-frame clones and leaves out a portion. Among 130,000 to 150,000 clones listed, more than 70% were seen once. This chain links TRBV6-1 with TRBJ1-5; possibly TRBD1 for D (6 bases). The sequence came from a woman aged 45-59 years with renal cell carcinoma. Here the sequenced sample was blood, taken from a patient whose treatment included radiotherapy and nephrectomy. Written as DNA, the CDR3 is TGTGCCAGCAGTGAGTCAGGGGGCAATCAGCCCCAGCATTTT. Protein product: CASSESGGNQPQHF.